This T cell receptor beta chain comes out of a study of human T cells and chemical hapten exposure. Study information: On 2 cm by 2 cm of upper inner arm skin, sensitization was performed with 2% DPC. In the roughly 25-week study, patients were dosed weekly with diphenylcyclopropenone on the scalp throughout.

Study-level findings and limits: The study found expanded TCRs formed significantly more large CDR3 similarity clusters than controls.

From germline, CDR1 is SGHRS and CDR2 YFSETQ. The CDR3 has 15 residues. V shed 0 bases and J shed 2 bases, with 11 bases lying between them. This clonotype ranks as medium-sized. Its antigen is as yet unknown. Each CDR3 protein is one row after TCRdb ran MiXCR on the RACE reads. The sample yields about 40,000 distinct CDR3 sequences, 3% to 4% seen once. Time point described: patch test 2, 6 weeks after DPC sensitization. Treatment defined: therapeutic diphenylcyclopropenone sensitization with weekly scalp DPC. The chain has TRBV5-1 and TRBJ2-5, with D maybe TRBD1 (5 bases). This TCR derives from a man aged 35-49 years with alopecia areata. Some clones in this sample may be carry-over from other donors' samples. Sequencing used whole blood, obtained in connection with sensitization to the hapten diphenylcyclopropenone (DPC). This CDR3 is CASSLVGTGQETQYF. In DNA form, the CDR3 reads TGCGCCAGCAGCTTGGTAGGAACAGGTCAAGAGACCCAGTACTTC. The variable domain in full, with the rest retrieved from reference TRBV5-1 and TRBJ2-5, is KAGVTQTPRYLIKTRGQQVTLSCSPISGHRSVSWYQQTPGQGLQFLFEYFSETQRNKGNFPGRFSGRQFSNSRSEMNVSTLELGDSALYLCASSLVGTGQETQYFGPGTRLLVL.